The clone carrying this TCR beta chain was found many times. Amplified regions were TCR beta CDR3 sequences from RNA transcripts. With the HTBI primer set, the TCR CDR3 went through a first round of RT-PCR. TCRdb itself ran the multiplex PCR reads through MiXCR, one entry per CDR3 protein. The sample carries some 200,000 distinct CDR3 sequences, roughly a sixth recorded once. These data originate in a study of T cells in Graves' hyperthyroidism and ophthalmopathy. The V end was cut by 2 bases, the J end by 2 bases, with 18 bases between. The germline gives CDR1 SGHDT, CDR2 YYEEEE. The CDR3 has 17 amino acids.

Sequenced material: blood. This TCR was recovered from a woman in her forties or fifties with Graves' hyperthyroidism. The gene calls are TRBV5-6 and TRBJ2-3; the D gene is possibly TRBD2 (6 bases). CDR3 in DNA: TGTGCCAGCAGCTTACTCCGGGACTCCAAATCCACAGATACGCAGTATTTT. Translation: CASSLLRDSKSTDTQYF.